This entry concerns a single T cell receptor beta chain. It lacks a known antigen. The input lacks base qualities; no much larger clone sits a single base away. Each collaborating institution followed its own protocols to collect whole blood in K2EDTA tubes. For TCRbeta analysis, collaborators shipped samples in one of three forms: frozen whole blood, isolated PBMCs, or DNA extracted from either of those sample types. The data belong to a study of blood T cell repertoires in COVID-19 (dated by TCRdb to 2020 to 2022). Study-wide context: Samples from collaborators originated in the United States, Italy and Spain and spanned both the acute and convalescent phases of COVID-19. The dataset comprised deeply sampled blood TCRbeta repertoires from subjects exposed to, actively infected with, or recovered from COVID-19. A freely available public database, intended as a resource for researchers studying the immune response to SARS-CoV-2, is where the repertoires were released. Samples were obtained from the ongoing ImmuneRACE study (first 160 participants) and from about 1,300 subjects provided by 6 global collaborators. Nearly every sample came with metadata listing a de-identified subject ID, COVID-19 status, age in years and sex. HLA class I and class II types, where available, came from metadata supplied by the sample provider rather than from assay-based typing. The material from the prospective study consisted of cDNA or gDNA derived from T cells, B-cell-depleted T cells, or PBMCs. General findings and caveats noted by the study authors: The quantity of clinical and demographic metadata differed by source and by participant and was supplied without curation.

V was cut back by 4 bases and J by 4 bases, leaving a gap of 16 bases between them. The CDR3, from cysteine to phenylalanine, totals 15 residues. The CDR3 DNA has 45 bases and is translated from base 1. Sequences SGHNT (CDR1) and YENEEA (CDR2) are obtained from the germline V gene. The immunoSEQ Assay, a bias-controlled multiplex PCR, was used to amplify TCRbeta CDR3 regions from genomic DNA. For the original study's pipeline: The number of nucleated cells in each sample was estimated by amplification of reference gene primers within the assay. To quantify the absolute abundance of each unique TCRbeta CDR3 rearrangement, sequence reads were collapsed and filtered. For each sample, productive Simpson clonality was calculated by taking the square root of Simpson's diversity index across productive rearrangements. TCRdb re-hosts the immuneACCESS table, in-frame sequences only. Its copies lack some clones; in the studies checked, an unresolved V gene accounts for under half of them, and the cause for the rest is not known. D and trimming were read from the DNA, whereas the V and J calls and clone size are those reported in that table. The sample table holds about 120,000 clones, of which 87% were seen once. The top ten hold approximately 2% of the sample.

In this chain, TRBV11-3 is recombined with TRBJ1-2; perhaps TRBD1 is the D gene, with 6 bases matching. Material: peripheral blood. The source of this sequence is a woman aged 45-65 years with acute or convalescent COVID-19. The CDR3 region has the sequence CASSSRTDQGYGYTF. The DNA sequence is as follows: TGTGCCAGCAGCTCGCGGACAGATCAAGGCTATGGCTACACCTTC.